This T cell receptor (beta chain) was observed in a study of blood T cells in healthy people across ages. Overall study findings and caveats: With unsorted PBMCs, a conclusive comparison of naive versus antigen-experienced cells was not possible.

CDR1 and CDR2 from the germline V gene are SNHLY and FYNNEI. CDR3 size: 16 residues. The V end was cut by 3 bases, the J end by 2 bases, with 14 bases between. Comments on this clonotype: Its target is not known.

A second PCR, run for about 6 to 11 cycles, used a sample-barcoded 5' primer plus a J-beta primer mix. In TCRdb, the 5' RACE reads were re-called with MiXCR into one record per CDR3 protein. Of roughly 560,000 distinct CDR3 sequences in the sample, about 25% were seen once. This same sample was also taken into another study, of T cells of mothers and their children. That report notes: Donation involved a few healthy Caucasian mothers and the six children that they had.

The sequence came from a boy aged 5 to 17 in good health. The rearrangement uses TRBV2 and TRBJ2-1; D gene uncertain. Sequenced material: blood. CDR3 in amino acids: CASSDLRHTPYNEQFF. As DNA, the CDR3 is TGTGCCAGCAGTGATTTGAGACACACACCCTACAATGAGCAGTTCTTC. Complete variable domain (other parts from reference TRBV2 and TRBJ2-1): EPEVTQTPSHQVTQMGQEVILRCVPISNHLYFYWYRQILGQKVEFLVSFYNNEISEKSEIFDDQFSVERPDGSNFTLKIRSTKLEDSAMYFCASSDLRHTPYNEQFFGPGTRLTVL.